This T cell receptor beta chain was captured by sequencing in a study of blood T cell repertoires in COVID-19. Across the study: The United States, Italy and Spain supplied acute and convalescent COVID-19 samples. In each case, the material was cDNA or gDNA derived from T cells, B-cell-depleted T cells, or PBMCs.

Original analysis: Quantification of nucleated cells was approximated via reference gene primer amplification. Assay used: immunoSEQ multiplex PCR; TCRdb lists only in-frame clones, some missing. V and J calls and clone size are given by that table; D and trimming were obtained from the DNA. The table includes 35,000 to 45,000 clones, about 80% detected once. The TCR sequence derives from an older man with active or convalescent COVID-19. Sequencing input: peripheral blood.

As DNA, the CDR3 is TGTGCCACCAGCACAGGACAGGTCGGGAACACTGAAGCTTTCTTT. Its protein is CATSTGQVGNTEAFF. The chain has TRBV15 and TRBJ1-1; 7 nucleotides agree with TRBD1. Germline V lookup: CDR1 LNHNV, CDR2 YYDKDF (reference sequence). The CDR3 loop spans 15 amino acids. J was trimmed by 1 base and V by 4 bases; bases with no gene match: 6.